This TCR beta chain was captured in a study of breast tumors, draining lymph nodes, adjacent tissues. Study-level findings and limits: Tumors had less TCR diversity than lymph nodes, more than nontumor tissue. Data only fit, rather than demonstrated, lymph node origin of most tumor T cells. Tumor and nontumor repertoires were significantly more similar in luminal-like than in basal-like breast cancer. Findings are consistent with lymph node origin and intratumoral expansion of most tumor T cells.

Points on this clonotype: Its antigen is unidentified.

MiXCR was run by TCRdb on the multiplex PCR reads, yielding one entry per CDR3 protein. The table includes 150,000 to 200,000 distinct CDR3 sequences, roughly 30% detected once. CDR3 size: 15 residues. V lost 5 bases to trimming and J lost 5 bases; unmatched junction nucleotides: 11. Germline lookup yields CDR1 DFQATT and CDR2 SNEGSKA (reference sequence). Axillary draining lymph nodes of breast cancer patients supplied the node samples. The chain uses TRBV20-1 and TRBJ2-1; 8 positions match TRBD2. The TCR was taken from a female donor with breast cancer. Some clones in this sample may be carry-over from other donors' samples. The specimen was axillary lymph node tissue. The CDR3 spells CSAGPGGAGNNEQFF. The CDR3 nucleotides read TGCAGTGCTGGCCCGGGGGGGGCCGGGAACAATGAGCAGTTCTTC.